Shown below are 14 T cell receptor beta chains from a single sample sequenced in a study of blood T cells in healthy people across ages. Next came a second PCR, run for roughly 7 to 12 cycles, which used a sample-barcoded 5' primer along with a J-beta primer mix. TCRdb analysed the 5' RACE reads with MiXCR anew, one entry per CDR3 protein. The sample comprises fewer than 900,000 distinct CDR3 sequences, around 48% of which are singletons, and around 32% rests with the top ten. The source material was blood. The receptor set was obtained from a woman aged 60-75 years in good health.

In this sample, this clonotype turned up many times. V gene TRBV18 combines with J gene TRBJ2-5; possibly TRBD1 for D (6 bases). V lost 3 bases to trimming and J lost 5 bases, with 16 bases between them. CDR1 is KGHSH, CDR2 LQKENI, per germline. This CDR3 has 15 amino acids. The CDR3 region has the DNA TGTGCCAGCTCACCGGGACACATAATAAGGGAGACCCAGTACTTC. Translation gives CASSPGHIIRETQYF.

This clonotype was seen more than once but under ten times. V and J are TRBV5-1 and TRBJ1-2, with a tentative D call TRBD1 (5 bases). Trimming cost V 4 bases and J 8 bases, with 12 bases left between them. The germline CDR1 and CDR2 sequences are SGHRS and YFSETQ. This CDR3 region has 12 residues. The DNA for the CDR3 is TGCGCCAGCAGCCCGGAACGGGACGGCTACACCTTC. Protein: CASSPERDGYTF.

As concerns this clonotype: The junction differs from germline at one of its ends, possibly a read error. The rearrangement uses TRBV18 and TRBJ2-3; D could derive from TRBD1 or TRBD2 (5 bases each). The V gene's germline CDR1 is KGHSH and CDR2 LQKENI. This CDR3 is 16 amino acids long. The CDR3 is CAGSPRRPGATDTQYF. The DNA of the CDR3 is TGTGCCGGCTCACCCCGTAGGCCCGGGGCGACAGATACGCAGTATTTT.

V gene TRBV10-3 combines with J gene TRBJ2-7; TRBD1 agrees at 9 bases. The CDR3 loop spans 13 amino acids. The V and J ends lost 9 bases and 2 bases, in that order; junction bases with no gene match: 5. CDR1 and CDR2 from the germline V gene are ENHRY and SYGVKD. The CDR3 DNA is TGTGCCATATTGCGGACAGGGGCCTACGAGCAGTACTTC. Its translation: CAILRTGAYEQYF.

The DNA of the CDR3 is TGTGCCAGCAGCTTCGACAGGGGGGAGGACACCGGGGAGCTGTTTTTT. Residues: CASSFDRGEDTGELFF. The chain links TRBV13 to TRBJ2-2; 9 bases align to TRBD1. V was clipped by 3 bases and J by 3 bases; unmatched bases: 5. CDR1 PRHDT and CDR2 FYEKMQ come from the germline V gene (reference sequence). This CDR3 is 16 amino acids long. Complete variable domain (other parts from reference TRBV13 and TRBJ2-2): AAGVIQSPRHLIKEKRETATLKCYPIPRHDTVYWYQQGPGQDPQFLISFYEKMQSDKGSIPDRFSAQQFSDYHSELNMSSLELGDSALYFCASSFDRGEDTGELFFGEGSRLTVL.

This rearrangement joins TRBV5-1 to TRBJ2-4; 10 bases fit TRBD2. Germline V CDR1 and CDR2: SGHRS, YFSETQ. J lost 15 bases, V lost 0 bases, and 12 bases had no gene match. The CDR3 has 15 residues. CDR3 loop: CASSLAESLAGVVYF. The CDR3 nucleotides read TGCGCCAGCAGCTTGGCCGAAAGTCTAGCGGGAGTTGTGTACTTC.

The V and J genes are TRBV5-1 and TRBJ2-1, with 12 bases aligning to TRBD2. Germline V gene sequence: CDR1 SGHRS, CDR2 YFSETQ. J lost 8 bases, V lost 4 bases, and 4 bases had no gene match. The CDR3 totals 14 residues. The CDR3 DNA reads TGCGCCAGCAGCCCGACTAGCGGGAGTTATGAGCAGTTCTTC. This gives the protein CASSPTSGSYEQFF.

This clonotype was seen many times. The chain joins TRBV5-1 to TRBJ1-1, with 9 bases that match TRBD1. V lost 4 bases and J lost 2; bases outside the gene matches: 3. The CDR3 totals 14 residues. The germline CDR1 and CDR2 sequences are SGHRS and YFSETQ. CDR3: CASSPGQGNTEAFF. In DNA, the CDR3 is TGCGCCAGCAGCCCGGGACAGGGTAACACTGAAGCTTTCTTT.

This clonotype was seen only a few times. The chain recombines TRBV20-1 with TRBJ2-7, with D possibly matching TRBD2 (6 bases). The CDR3 is made up of 16 amino acids. CDR1 is DFQATT and CDR2 is SNEGSKA in the germline V gene (reference sequence). Trimming shortened V by 4 bases and J by 7 bases, and 26 bases separated the two germline ends. The CDR3 nucleotides are TGCAGTGCTAACCCTTCGTGGGACTTGGGCCGGGGGGAGCAGTACTTC. Translation: CSANPSWDLGRGEQYF.

This clonotype was counted only a few times. The chain uses TRBV29-1 and TRBJ2-5; 9 bases align to TRBD2. Germline V gene sequence: CDR1 SQVTM, CDR2 ANQGSEA. Trimming took 6 bases from V and 5 from J; bases not matched to a gene: 4. CDR3 length equals 12 residues. The CDR3 nucleotides read TGCAGCGTCTATAGCGGGAGTGAGACCCAGTACTTC. Translation gives CSVYSGSETQYF.

This clonotype has a handful of counts. The genes are TRBV29-1 and TRBJ2-7, with 8 nucleotides matching TRBD1. Germline values: CDR1 SQVTM, CDR2 ANQGSEA. CDR3 length: 12 residues. V lost 5 bases and J lost 4; bases outside the gene matches: 4. CDR3 amino acids: CSVKQGGYEQYF. The CDR3 coding sequence is TGCAGCGTTAAACAGGGGGGTTACGAGCAGTACTTC.

The chain has TRBV20-1 and TRBJ2-7, with a tentative D call TRBD2 (8 bases). Germline CDR1 and CDR2: DFQATT and SNEGSKA (reference sequence). Trimming removed 6 bases at V and 3 bases at J, with 27 bases between. The CDR3 has 17 residues. CDR3 coding DNA: TGCAGTGCCGTAAACCCGGGAGGGGGCGCCCCCAACTACGAGCAGTACTTC. This translates into CSAVNPGGGAPNYEQYF.

The gene calls are TRBV7-2 and TRBJ2-3, with D perhaps being TRBD1 or TRBD2 (5 bases each). This CDR3 comprises 15 residues. The germline CDR1 and CDR2 sequences are SGHTA and FQGNSA. The V end was cut by 5 bases, the J end by 2 bases, with 14 bases between. CDR3 amino acids: CASSPPGQLTDTQYF. The CDR3 coding sequence is TGTGCCAGCAGCCCCCCGGGGCAGCTCACAGATACGCAGTATTTT.

There are a few counts of this clonotype. One junction end does not reproduce the germline sequence, and a read error may be involved. V is TRBV20-1 and J is TRBJ2-7, with D possibly TRBD2 on 5 matching bases. Germline V CDR1 and CDR2: DFQATT, SNEGSKA (reference sequence). CDR3 length: 11 residues. The CDR3 nucleotides read TGCAGTCCTAGCCGCCTCTACGAGCAGTACTTC. As protein: CSPSRLYEQYF.